This note documents a single T cell receptor beta chain sequence. Antigen: not known. The source of the sample is a study of graft-versus-host responses after intestinal transplantation. Study details: For approximately three years after anti-thymocyte globulin induction, all recipients took tacrolimus and steroids.

The CDR3 contains 15 residues. Germline V gene sequence: CDR1 SGHNT, CDR2 YENEEA. The junction had 2 bases not matched to a gene; V was cut back by 5 bases and J by 0 bases. TCRdb's table, derived via immunoSEQ multiplex PCR, lists solely in-frame clones and lacks some. The table records around 110,000 clones, roughly 86% of them present only once. Material: unstimulated CD4+ T cells sorted from spleen or lymph node cells, obtained before transplant. The receptor's source is a human donor who was the organ donor for an intestinal transplant. The chain employs TRBV11-3 and TRBJ2-1; 9 bases fit TRBD2. The CDR3 reads CASSQAGGSYNEQFF. CDR3 sequence (DNA): TGTGCCAGCAGCCAAGCGGGGGGCTCCTACAATGAGCAGTTCTTC. The full variable domain, rest sourced from reference TRBV11-3 and TRBJ2-1, is EAGVVQSPRYKIIEKKQPVAFWCNPISGHNTLYWYLQNLGQGPELLIRYENEEAVDDSQLPKDRFSAERLKGVDSTLKIQPAELGDSAVYLCASSQAGGSYNEQFFGPGTRLTVL.